Listed below are T cell receptor beta chains from one sample, sequenced in a study of shared clonotypes between healthy human individuals. This table comes from immunoSEQ multiplex PCR, and its TCRdb copy is limited to in-frame clones, with some not included. The profile covers roughly 700,000 clones, with around 90% appearing a single time and 30% to 40% taken by the ten largest. The sequencing input was memory CD8+ T cells from PBMCs. Source of these receptors: a young man in good health. Some clones in this sample may be carry-over from other donors' samples. Each CDR3 is given with its conserved first and last residue. A D gene is named only where the DNA matches it firmly. Size tells how often a clone was seen (once, few, many) or the class of an expanded clone, and some rows leave it out.

-,TRBJ2-7,TRBV5-1,-,CASSLGQSLFYEQYF,TGCGCCAGCAGCTTGGGTCAGTCCTTATTCTACGAGCAGTACTTC
-,TRBJ2-7,TRBV6-1,-,CASSGTQGFRYEQYF,TGTGCCAGCAGTGGCACACAGGGTTTCCGATACGAGCAGTACTTC
-,TRBJ1-1,TRBV7-8,-,CASSLKFTEAFF,TGTGCCAGCAGCCTCAAATTTACTGAAGCTTTCTTT
-,TRBJ2-5,TRBV28,TRBD2,CASSFSPLLAGESETQYF,TGTGCCAGCAGTTTTTCCCCGCTTCTAGCGGGAGAGTCGGAGACCCAGTACTTC
-,TRBJ1-5,TRBV9,TRBD1,CASSRTGNDNQPQHF,TGTGCCAGCAGCCGGACAGGGAACGACAATCAGCCCCAGCATTTT
-,TRBJ1-2,TRBV28,-,CASSPIRSGAYGYTF,TGTGCCAGCAGTCCCATCCGATCGGGAGCTTATGGCTACACCTTC
-,TRBJ2-7,TRBV29-1,-,CSVVSMKTPPYEQYF,TGCAGCGTTGTGTCAATGAAGACCCCCCCCTACGAGCAGTACTTC
-,TRBJ2-1,TRBV7-9,-,CASSLEGHNEQFF,TGTGCCAGCAGCTTAGAAGGACACAATGAGCAGTTCTTC
-,TRBJ2-2,TRBV7-9,-,CASSLVAQPTGELFF,TGTGCCAGCAGCTTAGTCGCCCAGCCTACCGGGGAGCTGTTTTTT
-,TRBJ2-2,TRBV7-2,TRBD2,CASSFPTSGNTGELFF,TGTGCCAGCAGCTTCCCGACTAGCGGGAACACCGGGGAGCTGTTTTTT
-,TRBJ1-1,TRBV6-5,-,CASSGGDTEAFF,TGTGCCAGCAGTGGGGGGGACACTGAAGCTTTCTTT
-,TRBJ2-2,TRBV4-2,TRBD2,CASSQLLWPATSGTNTGELFF,TGTGCCAGCAGCCAGCTCCTCTGGCCCGCGACTAGCGGGACGAACACCGGGGAGCTGTTTTTT
-,TRBJ2-3,TRBV29-1,TRBD1,CSIAGTGDGTDTQYF,TGCAGCATAGCCGGGACAGGGGACGGCACAGATACGCAGTATTTT
-,TRBJ2-1,TRBV7-6,-,CASSSGIANEQFF,TGTGCCAGCAGCTCAGGAATAGCGAATGAGCAGTTCTTC
-,TRBJ2-7,TRBV7-9,-,CASSSGGYSYEQYF,TGTGCCAGCAGCTCCGGAGGATACTCCTACGAGCAGTACTTC
-,TRBJ1-1,TRBV28,TRBD1,CASSLGQGDTEAFF,TGTGCCAGCAGTTTAGGGCAGGGGGACACTGAAGCTTTCTTT
-,TRBJ2-5,TRBV2,TRBD1,CAVPEGAAQETQYF,TGTGCCGTCCCCGAGGGGGCGGCCCAAGAGACCCAGTACTTC
-,TRBJ2-3,TRBV27,TRBD2,CASSLSWTSGRTDTQYF,TGTGCCAGCAGTTTATCTTGGACTAGCGGTCGCACAGATACGCAGTATTTT
-,TRBJ2-7,TRBV7-8,-,CASSLLVRRRDGDYEQYF,TGTGCCAGCAGCTTATTAGTTCGTAGGCGGGATGGTGACTACGAGCAGTACTTC
-,TRBJ2-7,TRBV28,-,CASSTPGLQGVNEQYF,TGTGCCAGCAGTACCCCGGGACTCCAAGGGGTCAACGAGCAGTACTTC
-,TRBJ2-7,TRBV4-1,-,CASSPPGHSYEQYF,TGCGCCAGCAGCCCGCCGGGACACAGCTACGAGCAGTACTTC
-,TRBJ1-1,TRBV19,-,CASSTPLMKNTEAFF,TGTGCCAGTAGTACCCCTTTGATGAAGAACACTGAAGCTTTCTTT
-,TRBJ2-7,TRBV5-8,-,CASSLINVGGKYEQYF,TGTGCCAGCAGCTTAATCAACGTTGGCGGAAAGTACGAGCAGTACTTC
-,TRBJ2-2,TRBV6-5,-,CASSYGRGGTGELFF,TGTGCCAGCAGTTACGGTAGAGGGGGCACCGGGGAGCTGTTTTTT
-,TRBJ1-1,TRBV7-2,TRBD1,CASSNTTGGADNTEAFF,TGTGCCAGCAGCAATACTACAGGGGGCGCAGACAACACTGAAGCTTTCTTT
-,TRBJ2-7,TRBV6-1,-,CASSYGQRWNYEQYF,TGTGCCAGCAGCTACGGACAGCGCTGGAATTACGAGCAGTACTTC
few,TRBJ1-1,TRBV7-8,-,CASSRDGQLNTEAFF,TGTGCCAGCAGCCGTGACGGACAGTTGAACACTGAAGCTTTCTTT
-,TRBJ2-2,TRBV6-4,TRBD2,CASSERTSVNTGELFF,TGTGCCAGCAGCGAGAGGACTAGCGTGAACACCGGGGAGCTGTTTTTT
once,TRBJ1-2,TRBV27,-,CASSLLGGDGYTF,TGTGCCAGCAGTTTATTGGGGGGGGATGGCTACACCTTC
-,TRBJ1-5,TRBV11-2,-,CASSLHGGYQPQHF,TGTGCCAGCAGCTTACACGGGGGCTATCAGCCCCAGCATTTT
-,TRBJ1-1,TRBV6-5,-,CASSSSGAENTEAFF,TGTGCCAGCAGTTCCTCTGGGGCGGAGAACACTGAAGCTTTCTTT
-,TRBJ1-3,TRBV11-2,TRBD1,CASSLPVGTASGNTIYF,TGTGCCAGCAGCTTACCCGTCGGGACAGCATCAGGAAACACCATATATTTT
-,TRBJ1-4,TRBV30,TRBD1,CACWTGELFF,TGTGCCTGCTGGACAGGAGAACTGTTTTTT
-,TRBJ1-5,TRBV9,-,CATPDRGADQPQHF,TGTGCCACCCCCGATCGAGGAGCCGATCAGCCCCAGCATTTT
-,TRBJ2-3,TRBV6-6,TRBD1,CASSYLTGVGDTQYF,TGTGCCAGCAGTTACCTGACAGGGGTTGGAGATACGCAGTATTTT
-,TRBJ2-1,TRBV7-9,-,CASSLGWRDVSTNEQFF,TGTGCCAGCAGCTTAGGGTGGCGGGACGTTTCTACGAATGAGCAGTTCTTC
-,TRBJ2-3,TRBV5-6,-,CASSLAPTGPTDTQYF,TGTGCCAGCAGCCTTGCGCCTACAGGCCCCACAGATACGCAGTATTTT
-,TRBJ2-7,TRBV9,-,CASSVDSGRWDEQYF,TGTGCCAGCAGCGTAGATTCGGGCCGGTGGGACGAGCAGTACTTC
-,TRBJ1-1,TRBV6-5,-,CASSYQAGANTEAFF,TGTGCCAGCAGTTACCAAGCGGGTGCGAACACTGAAGCTTTCTTT
-,TRBJ2-2,TRBV9,TRBD2,CASGIRLAGTPNTGELFF,TGTGCCAGCGGAATAAGACTAGCGGGTACCCCGAACACCGGGGAGCTGTTTTTT
many,TRBJ1-1,TRBV7-9,-,CASSSPTTGDPEAFF,TGTGCCAGCAGCTCTCCTACCACCGGGGACCCTGAAGCTTTCTTT
-,TRBJ1-1,TRBV7-9,TRBD1,CASGTGGNTEAFF,TGTGCCAGCGGCACAGGGGGGAACACTGAAGCTTTCTTT